The 27 T cell receptor beta chains reported below all come from one sample, sequenced in a study of T cell responses to AZD1222 COVID-19 vaccine. Sequencing was performed with immunoSEQ multiplex PCR; in TCRdb, only in-frame clones are kept and a portion is missing. Of about 78,000 clones in the sample, about nine tenths are singletons; the top ten hold under 25%. The sequencing here drew on peripheral blood, taken on day 0 of AZD1222 vaccination. The receptors here all came from an adult in good health.

The chain is built from TRBV11-1 and TRBJ1-1; D is uncertain. Trimming removed 5 bases at V and 2 bases at J, with 12 bases between. This CDR3 region has 14 residues. CDR1 SGHAT and CDR2 FQDESV come from the germline V gene (reference sequence). This CDR3 is CASSPQRQNTEAFF. CDR3 coding DNA: TGTGCCAGCAGCCCCCAGAGACAAAACACTGAAGCTTTCTTT.

This clone was seen just once. The V call is TRBV24-1, the J call TRBJ2-3; possibly TRBD1 or TRBD2 for D (11 bases each). The CDR3 totals 16 residues. The ends were cut back, 9 bases at V and 10 bases at J, with 28 bases in the middle. The germline V gene has CDR1 KGHDR and CDR2 SFDVKD. CDR3 sequence reads: CATGQGASSSGRAQYF. The DNA of the CDR3 is TGTGCCACCGGACAGGGGGCGTCGAGTAGCGGGAGGGCGCAGTATTTT.

This chain joins TRBV29-1 and TRBJ2-1; 12 nucleotides agree with TRBD2. The CDR3 contains 17 residues. Trimming removed 5 bases from V and 6 bases from J; junction bases left unmatched: 14. The V gene's germline CDR1 is SQVTM and CDR2 ANQGSEA. CDR3 sequence (DNA): TGCAGCGTTCCCCCTCCCCTAGCGGGAGGGTTGAGCAATGAGCAGTTCTTC. It yields the protein CSVPPPLAGGLSNEQFF.

V is TRBV2 and J is TRBJ1-1; TRBD1 matches 9 bases. This CDR3 comprises 14 residues. With V trimmed by 8 bases and J by 3 bases, 7 bases remained unmatched. Germline-derived CDR1 and CDR2 are SNHLY and FYNNEI. The CDR3 DNA is TGTGCCAGCGACAGGGGGGAGGCGTACACTGAAGCTTTCTTT. Its protein product is CASDRGEAYTEAFF.

The V gene is TRBV5-1, the J gene TRBJ1-2; 7 nucleotides line up with TRBD1. Germline V lookup: CDR1 SGHRS, CDR2 YFSETQ. J was trimmed by 7 bases and V by 7 bases; bases with no gene match: 16. The CDR3 runs to 15 residues. The CDR3: CASRVAQGGDGGYTF. Written as DNA, the CDR3 is TGCGCCAGCCGAGTGGCCCAAGGGGGCGATGGTGGCTACACCTTC.

The chain employs TRBV7-9 and TRBJ2-7; 11 nucleotides line up with TRBD2. The CDR3 extends over 14 amino acids. Per the germline V gene, CDR1 is SEHNR and CDR2 is FQNEAQ (reference sequence). J lost 2 bases, V lost 3 bases, and 0 bases had no gene match. CDR3 nucleotide sequence: TGTGCCAGCAGCTTTAGCGGGAGGGCCTACGAGCAGTACTTC. This translates into CASSFSGRAYEQYF.

The V and J genes are TRBV7-9 and TRBJ2-3; 7 nucleotides agree with TRBD1. V was pared by 3 bases and J by 2 bases, with 8 bases of the junction left unmatched. This CDR3 spans 16 amino acids. Germline assignment: CDR1 SEHNR and CDR2 FQNEAQ (reference sequence). The CDR3: CASSFRTGDPTDTQYF. In DNA form, the CDR3 reads TGTGCCAGCAGCTTCCGGACAGGAGACCCCACAGATACGCAGTATTTT.

The chain couples TRBV16 to TRBJ1-6, with 7 bases matching TRBD1. The CDR3 totals 15 residues. The J segment lost 7 bases and the V segment lost 7 bases, leaving 10 bases of the junction unmatched. The germline V gene encodes CDR1 KGHSY and CDR2 FQNENV. The CDR3 here is CASTENRGGNSPLHF. In DNA, the CDR3 is TGTGCCAGCACCGAGAACAGGGGAGGAAATTCACCCCTCCACTTT.

The CDR3 loop reads CASSRAFGTEAFF. CDR3 coding DNA: TGTGCCAGCAGCCGAGCCTTTGGGACTGAAGCTTTCTTT. V usage is TRBV11-3 and J usage is TRBJ1-1, with D hard to call. V dropped 5 bases and J dropped 5 bases, with 12 bases sitting between them. Per germline, CDR1 SGHNT and CDR2 YENEEA. This CDR3 has 13 residues.

This chain uses TRBV5-4 with TRBJ2-1; D remains unclear. This CDR3 contains 11 residues. The V and J ends lost 2 bases and 5 bases respectively, with 2 bases between them. Germline values: CDR1 SGHNT, CDR2 YYREEE (reference sequence). CDR3: CASSFHNEQFF. As DNA, the CDR3 is TGTGCCAGCAGCTTTCACAATGAGCAGTTCTTC.

V and J are TRBV7-3 and TRBJ2-5; D not resolved. The CDR3 contains 15 residues. Germline lookup yields CDR1 SGHTA and CDR2 FQGTGA. Trimming cost V 2 bases and J 2 bases, with 12 bases left between them. DNA of the CDR3: TGTGCCAGCAGCTTACGAGGCTTGGTGCAAGAGACCCAGTACTTC. It yields the protein CASSLRGLVQETQYF.

The genes are TRBV5-1 and TRBJ1-4, with 9 bases identical to TRBD1. The J segment lost 6 bases and the V segment lost 3 bases, leaving 6 bases of the junction unmatched. The CDR3 totals 15 residues. In germline, CDR1 is SGHRS, CDR2 YFSETQ. CDR3: CASSSNTGGDEKLFF. The CDR3, as DNA: TGCGCCAGCAGCTCAAATACAGGGGGCGATGAAAAACTGTTTTTT.

A single count supports this clone. The chain recombines TRBV20-1 with TRBJ1-4; 7 nucleotides agree with TRBD1. The length of the CDR3 is 13 residues. V was clipped by 3 bases and J by 6 bases; unmatched bases: 4. Germline V gene data show CDR1 as DFQATT and CDR2 as SNEGSKA (reference sequence). The chain's CDR3 is CSASRGRDEKLFF. The CDR3 DNA is TGCAGTGCTAGTAGGGGGCGTGATGAAAAACTGTTTTTT.

This chain links TRBV5-4 with TRBJ2-2; tentative D call: TRBD2 (6 bases). CDR3 length: 16 amino acids. Trimming left V 1 base short and J 4 bases short, with 14 bases between. The germline V gene has CDR1 SGHNT and CDR2 YYREEE (reference sequence). CDR3 DNA sequence: TGTGCCAGCAGCTTGTGGGGGGTCAGTTCCACCGGGGAGCTGTTTTTT. Translating it yields CASSLWGVSSTGELFF.

J is TRBJ2-7 and V is TRBV2; weak D call: TRBD2 (6 bases). V lost 3 bases, J lost 3 bases, and 15 bases lay in between. CDR3 length: 15 residues. Per germline, CDR1 SNHLY and CDR2 FYNNEI. DNA for the CDR3: TGTGCCAGCAGTGATGGGAGACTAGATGTCTACGAGCAGTACTTC. It codes for CASSDGRLDVYEQYF.

The V call is TRBV29-1, the J call TRBJ2-7, with no clear D. Germline assignment: CDR1 SQVTM and CDR2 ANQGSEA. CDR3 length: 11 residues. The V gene lost 4 bases and the J gene lost 1 base, with 5 bases spanning the gap. CDR3 sequence reads: CSVGDSYEQYF. CDR3 nucleotides: TGCAGCGTTGGGGATTCCTACGAGCAGTACTTC.

The chain links TRBV11-3 to TRBJ1-3, with D uncertain. The V and J ends lost 1 base and 7 bases respectively, with 5 bases between them. Per the germline V gene, CDR1 is SGHNT and CDR2 is YENEEA. The CDR3 loop spans 12 amino acids. The CDR3 nucleotides read TGTGCCAGCAGCTTAGGAAGGAACACCATATATTTT. It yields the protein CASSLGRNTIYF. Filled out from reference TRBV11-3 and TRBJ1-3, the complete variable domain reads EAGVVQSPRYKIIEKKQPVAFWCNPISGHNTLYWYLQNLGQGPELLIRYENEEAVDDSQLPKDRFSAERLKGVDSTLKIQPAELGDSAVYLCASSLGRNTIYFGEGSWLTVV.

CDR3 loop: CASSAGRGIGYEQYF. CDR3 nucleotides: TGTGCCAGCAGCGCGGGTAGGGGGATCGGTTACGAGCAGTACTTC. This chain joins TRBV5-4 and TRBJ2-7, with D perhaps matching TRBD1 (6 bases). The germline V gene has CDR1 SGHNT and CDR2 YYREEE (reference sequence). The CDR3 totals 15 residues. V dropped 4 bases and J dropped 4 bases, with 18 bases sitting between them.

The V call is TRBV29-1, the J call TRBJ1-2, with unresolved D. The CDR3 consists of 13 residues. Trimming pared 3 bases from V and 8 bases from J, leaving 16 bases between. Germline CDR1 reads SQVTM; CDR2 reads ANQGSEA. The CDR3 nucleotides are TGCAGCGTTGACCGCACAGTGGCGAGCGGCTACACCTTC. As protein: CSVDRTVASGYTF.

This clone ranks as medium-sized (0.01 to 0.1%). The genes are TRBV19 and TRBJ1-1; 10 bases line up with TRBD1. CDR3 size: 18 residues. The germline CDR1 and CDR2 sequences are LNHDA and SQIVND (reference sequence). Trimming took 5 bases from V and 2 from J; bases not matched to a gene: 14. CDR3 nucleotide sequence: TGTGCCAGTAGTGCGCCGGGACAGGGGTACTGGGGTAACACTGAAGCTTTCTTT. It translates to CASSAPGQGYWGNTEAFF. The entire variable domain, with the rest obtained from reference TRBV19 and TRBJ1-1, is as follows: DGGITQSPKYLFRKEGQNVTLSCEQNLNHDAMYWYRQDPGQGLRLIYYSQIVNDFQKGDIAEGYSVSREKKESFPLTVTSAQKNPTAFYLCASSAPGQGYWGNTEAFFGQGTRLTVV.

V gene TRBV5-8 combines with J gene TRBJ2-5; no firm D call. The germline V gene encodes CDR1 SGHTS and CDR2 YDEGEE. The CDR3 extends over 13 amino acids. V was pared by 2 bases and J by 5 bases, with 10 bases between. CDR3 loop: CASSFKNRETQYF. Here the CDR3 DNA reads TGTGCCAGCAGCTTCAAAAATCGGGAGACCCAGTACTTC.

V gene TRBV7-9 combines with J gene TRBJ1-1; D unclear. The germline CDR1 and CDR2 sequences are SEHNR and FQNEAQ (reference sequence). Trimming cost V 5 bases and J 5 bases, with 6 bases left between them. The CDR3 totals 11 residues. The CDR3 DNA is TGTGCCAGCAGCAGAGGAACTGAAGCTTTCTTT. Residues: CASSRGTEAFF.

The genes are TRBV13 and TRBJ2-5, with D uncertain. V lost 3 bases to trimming and J lost 5 bases, with 13 bases between them. The CDR3 sequence is 14 residues long. Germline-derived CDR1 and CDR2 are PRHDT and FYEKMQ (reference sequence). This CDR3 is CASSLPGLKETQYF. The CDR3 nucleotides are TGTGCCAGCAGCTTGCCTGGCCTTAAGGAGACCCAGTACTTC.

The rearrangement links TRBV7-3 to TRBJ2-7, with 10 nucleotides matching TRBD1. The CDR3 is made up of 15 amino acids. Germline V CDR1 and CDR2: SGHTA, FQGTGA. V lost 5 bases to trimming and J lost 5 bases; unmatched junction nucleotides: 9. As DNA, the CDR3 is TGTGCCAGCAGCCCCCGACAGGGGGCGTCGCACGAGCAGTACTTC. It encodes CASSPRQGASHEQYF.

The chain couples TRBV5-1 to TRBJ2-5, with D hard to call. V was pared by 5 bases and J by 5 bases, with 13 bases between. The germline V gene encodes CDR1 SGHRS and CDR2 YFSETQ. CDR3 size: 13 residues. CDR3 nucleotides: TGCGCCAGCAGTGTAGATTCCTCGGAGACCCAGTACTTC. Residues: CASSVDSSETQYF. Together with reference TRBV5-1 and TRBJ2-5, the CDR3 gives the full variable domain: KAGVTQTPRYLIKTRGQQVTLSCSPISGHRSVSWYQQTPGQGLQFLFEYFSETQRNKGNFPGRFSGRQFSNSRSEMNVSTLELGDSALYLCASSVDSSETQYFGPGTRLLVL.

The chain uses TRBV14 and TRBJ1-1; 10 nucleotides agree with TRBD1. Germline CDR1 is SGHDN and CDR2 is FVKESK. This CDR3 has 17 residues. After removal of 4 bases from V and 5 bases from J, the junction contained 13 bases not matched to a gene. For the CDR3, the DNA is TGTGCCAGCAGCCTCCACCGGGACAGGGGTTTGAGGACTGAAGCTTTCTTT. Its translation: CASSLHRDRGLRTEAFF.

V and J are TRBV6-4 and TRBJ1-1; no clear D. The CDR3 is 16 residues long. Trimming stripped 3 bases from V and 6 bases from J, with 20 bases between. Germline values: CDR1 MRHNA, CDR2 SNTAGT. The CDR3 nucleotides are TGTGCCAGCAGTGAGGGCAAACGGGAGCGGTTCGCTGAAGCTTTCTTT. The encoded protein is CASSEGKRERFAEAFF.